This T cell receptor (beta chain) was sequenced during a study of blood T cell repertoires in COVID-19. Study in general: Some COVID-19 samples were acute and others convalescent; all came from the United States, Italy and Spain. Sources were T cells, B-cell-depleted T cells, or PBMCs; the material itself was cDNA or gDNA.

Authors' analysis steps: Amplification of reference gene primers provided the estimated nucleated cell counts. TCRdb's copy holds only in-frame clones and misses some; the assay was immunoSEQ multiplex PCR. The DNA gave D and trimming, while V, J and clone size come from that table. The table lists about 150,000 clones, 80% of them singletons. The receptor comes from a woman in her 50s with acute or convalescent COVID-19. The sample taken for sequencing was peripheral blood.

The CDR3 sequence is CAIRASDNSPLHF. The CDR3 bases are TGTGCCATCAGGGCCAGTGATAATTCACCCCTCCACTTT. This sequence joins TRBV10-3 and TRBJ1-6; D gene uncertain. Deletions cut 6 bases from V and 5 bases from J, with 8 bases between. The CDR3 runs 13 residues. Germline values: CDR1 ENHRY, CDR2 SYGVKD.